This T cell receptor (beta chain) comes out of a study of blood T cell repertoires in COVID-19. The V and J ends lost 4 bases and 1 base, in that order; junction bases with no gene match: 11. The CDR3 length is 17 residues. Germline V gene lookup returns CDR1 MGHDK and CDR2 SYGVNS. The repertoire was sequenced with immunoSEQ multiplex PCR; TCRdb's copy has only in-frame clones and lacks some. The sample includes 60,000 or so clones, roughly three quarters of them seen just once. This TCR derives from a man aged 55 to 70 with acute or convalescent COVID-19. This chain uses TRBV25-1 with TRBJ2-5; 8 nucleotides line up with TRBD2. Sequencing input: peripheral blood. CDR3 protein: CASSGASGGAIQETQYF. The CDR3 DNA follows: TGTGCCAGCAGTGGGGCCTCGGGGGGGGCAATCCAAGAGACCCAGTACTTC.